Presented here are 23 T cell receptor beta chains from one specimen sequenced in a study of response to subunit inactivated influenza vaccine. TCRdb re-analysed the RT-PCR reads in MiXCR, keeping a single row per CDR3 protein. The sample has 500,000 to 550,000 distinct CDR3 sequences, around 7.9% seen once. The sequencing used PBMCs from blood, collected 23 months after vaccination. These receptors all come from a man aged 50-75 years who received an inactivated influenza vaccine.

This clonotype was picked up a small number of times. The rearrangement uses TRBV20-1 and TRBJ2-7; 9 bases match TRBD1. Trimming cost V 0 bases and J 3 bases; bases outside gene matches: 3. Per germline, CDR1 DFQATT and CDR2 SNEGSKA (reference sequence). This CDR3 spans 14 amino acids. The CDR3 DNA follows: TGCAGTGCTAGAGATTGGGGACAGGGCTACGAGCAGTACTTC. It yields the protein CSARDWGQGYEQYF.

This clonotype was counted many times. This rearrangement joins TRBV10-2 to TRBJ1-5; D uncertain. Per the germline V gene, CDR1 is WSHSY and CDR2 is SAAADI. Trimming pared 0 bases from V and 6 bases from J, leaving 9 bases between. The CDR3 totals 14 residues. The CDR3 loop is CASSESTRAQPQHF. The CDR3 DNA sequence: TGCGCCAGCAGTGAGTCGACTCGGGCTCAGCCCCAGCATTTT.

Many counts were recorded for this clonotype. The genes are TRBV12-3 or TRBV12-4 and TRBJ1-4; weak D call: TRBD1 (6 bases). V was trimmed by 8 bases and J by 11 bases, leaving 24 bases between them. This CDR3 has 15 residues. CDR3 coding DNA: TGTGCCAGCGGACCCTCCCCGGACAGTGGAAGGAAACTGTTTTTT. It encodes CASGPSPDSGRKLFF.

Ten or more counts support this clonotype. The gene calls are TRBV7-2 and TRBJ1-1; TRBD1 is a possible D gene (5 bases). The CDR3 is 12 amino acids. Trimming took off 8 bases at V and 3 bases at J, with 10 bases between the two ends. The germline V gene encodes CDR1 SGHTA and CDR2 FQGNSA. CDR3 sequence reads: CASSGDYTEAFF. The CDR3 coding sequence is TGTGCCAGCTCGGGGGATTACACTGAAGCTTTCTTT.

This clonotype was observed a handful of times. This chain links TRBV20-1 with TRBJ1-5; D might be TRBD1 (6 bases). The CDR3 runs 17 residues. Trimming shortened V by 0 bases and J by 9 bases, and 24 bases separated the two germline ends. The germline V gene has CDR1 DFQATT and CDR2 SNEGSKA (reference sequence). The CDR3 DNA follows: TGCAGTGCTAGAGATTACGGCCCTCGGACAGTCTCAAGGCCCCAGCATTTT. Residues: CSARDYGPRTVSRPQHF.

The V and J genes are TRBV27 and TRBJ2-2; either TRBD1 or TRBD2 may supply D (5 bases each). The germline CDR1 and CDR2 sequences are MNHEY and SMNVEV (reference sequence). This CDR3 is 17 amino acids long. Trimming took off 6 bases at V and 2 bases at J, with 19 bases between the two ends. The CDR3 here is CASSPNFGTHNTGELFF. The CDR3 DNA follows: TGTGCCAGCAGCCCTAATTTCGGGACCCACAACACCGGGGAGCTGTTTTTT.

This clonotype was counted only a few times. The chain carries TRBV4-2 and TRBJ2-5, with TRBD2 matching 7 bases. Germline V CDR1 and CDR2: LGHNA, YNFKEQ. The CDR3 has 15 residues. Trimming cost V 2 bases and J 2 bases; bases outside gene matches: 5. CDR3 loop: CASSQQTRGQETQYF. The CDR3 DNA reads as TGTGCCAGCAGCCAACAAACGCGGGGGCAAGAGACCCAGTACTTC.

The CDR3 spells CASSYDRSAMNTEAFF. The CDR3 coding sequence is TGTGCCAGCAGTTACGATCGGTCAGCCATGAACACTGAAGCTTTCTTT. The chain links TRBV6-5 to TRBJ1-1; D unclear. The CDR3 is made up of 16 amino acids. The V gene's germline CDR1 is MNHEY and CDR2 SVGAGI. Trimming removed 2 bases at V and 0 bases at J, with 13 bases between.

This clonotype was detected ten times or more. This rearrangement joins TRBV7-2 to TRBJ2-3, with D possibly matching TRBD2 (5 bases). The CDR3 runs to 16 residues. CDR1 is SGHTA and CDR2 is FQGNSA in the germline V gene. Trimming stripped 5 bases from V and 0 bases from J, with 15 bases between. This CDR3 is CASSRTSWTSTDTQYF. The CDR3 DNA follows: TGTGCCAGCAGCCGAACCTCATGGACTAGCACAGATACGCAGTATTTT.

This clonotype was observed a handful of times. J is TRBJ2-5 and V is TRBV15, with 12 nucleotides matching TRBD2. With 6 bases clipped from V and 2 bases from J, the junction kept 4 bases outside the gene matches. Germline CDR1 and CDR2: LNHNV and YYDKDF (reference sequence). The CDR3 runs 15 residues. CDR3 sequence: CATSGLAGLQETQYF. CDR3 nucleotide sequence: TGTGCCACCAGTGGACTAGCGGGACTTCAAGAGACCCAGTACTTC. Supplemented by reference TRBV15 and TRBJ2-5, the full variable domain reads DAMVIQNPRYQVTQFGKPVTLSCSQTLNHNVMYWYQQKSSQAPKLLFHYYDKDFNNEADTPDNFQSRRPNTSFCFLDIRSPGLGDTAMYLCATSGLAGLQETQYFGPGTRLLVL.

This clonotype appeared a few times. The chain carries TRBV7-9 and TRBJ2-2; D is unclear. V lost 2 bases and J 13 bases, leaving 17 bases between the germline ends. CDR3 length: 14 residues. Per the germline V gene, CDR1 is SEHNR and CDR2 is FQNEAQ (reference sequence). DNA for the CDR3: TGTGCCAGCAGCTTAATTGGCGGCAGCATAAGGCTGTTTTTT. It codes for CASSLIGGSIRLFF. The variable domain in full, with the rest retrieved from reference TRBV7-9 and TRBJ2-2, is DTGVSQNPRHKITKRGQNVTFRCDPISEHNRLYWYRQTLGQGPEFLTYFQNEAQLEKSRLLSDRFSAERPKGSFSTLEIQRTEQGDSAMYLCASSLIGGSIRLFFGEGSRLTVL.

This clonotype was seen more than once but under ten times. A junction end diverges from the germline sequence, so it may reflect a read error. This chain links TRBV7-9 with TRBJ2-7, with D tentatively TRBD2 (5 bases). The CDR3 is 14 residues long. Germline assignment: CDR1 SEHNR and CDR2 FQNEAQ (reference sequence). The DNA for the CDR3 is TGTGCCGGCAGCTTCCAGTCCGGGGCCTACGAGCAGTACTTC. It is translated as CAGSFQSGAYEQYF.

This clonotype was picked up a small number of times. The chain has TRBV20-1 and TRBJ2-3; 9 nucleotides line up with TRBD1. V trimming: 5 bases; J trimming: 6 bases; junction bases outside the gene matches: 9. This CDR3 region has 14 residues. Germline CDR1 DFQATT, CDR2 SNEGSKA (reference sequence). In nucleotides, the CDR3 is TGCAGTGCTCCGGGACAGGGCATGGGGGATACGCAGTATTTT. It yields the protein CSAPGQGMGDTQYF.

A few counts support this clonotype. The chain couples TRBV10-3 to TRBJ2-1; maybe TRBD2 (6 bases). Trimming stripped 10 bases from V and 6 bases from J, with 16 bases between. Germline assignment: CDR1 ENHRY and CDR2 SYGVKD. There are 13 residues in the CDR3. The CDR3 loop is CATGTPSGNEQFF. CDR3 bases: TGTGCCACAGGGACTCCTTCGGGCAATGAGCAGTTCTTC.

The rearrangement uses TRBV6-2 or TRBV6-3 and TRBJ2-7, with a tentative D call TRBD1 (6 bases). Germline assignment: CDR1 MNHEY and CDR2 SVGEGT. Trimming took off 6 bases at V and 6 bases at J, with 15 bases between the two ends. This CDR3 contains 13 residues. DNA of the CDR3: TGTGCCAGCAGACAGGACAGCCTATCCGAGCAGTACTTC. Translated: CASRQDSLSEQYF.

This clonotype was counted a few times. The CDR3 here is CASSQELPLSFSSGNTIYF. In DNA form, the CDR3 reads TGCGCCAGCAGCCAAGAGCTACCCCTCTCCTTCAGCTCTGGAAACACCATATATTTT. This chain connects TRBV4-3 to TRBJ1-3; D not resolved. The CDR3 runs 19 residues. Trimming left V 0 bases short and J 0 bases short, with 18 bases between. In germline, CDR1 is LGHNA, CDR2 YSLEER.

The CDR3 loop reads CASSLPGIGDTQYF. The DNA for the CDR3 is TGTGCCAGCAGCTTACCCGGGATAGGAGATACGCAGTATTTT. The rearrangement links TRBV7-9 to TRBJ2-3, with a weak D call TRBD2 (5 bases). V was trimmed by 2 bases and J by 5 bases, leaving 11 bases between them. The CDR3 runs 14 residues. Germline loops: CDR1 SEHNR, CDR2 FQNEAQ (reference sequence).

This clonotype was counted ten times or more. The chain couples TRBV5-1 to TRBJ1-2, with D hard to call. This CDR3 region has 14 residues. CDR1 and CDR2 (germline): SGHRS, YFSETQ. V was clipped by 4 bases and J by 5 bases, with 15 bases between them. The CDR3 DNA reads TGCGCCAGCAGCCTCACCCCGTCTATTTATGGCTACACCTTC. It translates to CASSLTPSIYGYTF.

The chain's CDR3 is CASSFGGGAGETQYF. DNA for the CDR3: TGCGCCAGCAGCTTCGGTGGGGGGGCCGGAGAGACCCAGTACTTC. The chain employs TRBV5-1 and TRBJ2-5, with a possible D match to TRBD2 (7 bases). Germline CDR1 is SGHRS and CDR2 is YFSETQ. Deletions cut 2 bases from V and 4 bases from J, with 15 bases between. CDR3 length: 15 amino acids.

This clonotype has only a few counts. The chain employs TRBV20-1 and TRBJ2-3, with TRBD2 matching 10 bases. V lost 3 bases and J lost 10; bases outside the gene matches: 19. CDR3 size: 17 residues. Germline assignment: CDR1 DFQATT and CDR2 SNEGSKA (reference sequence). The CDR3 nucleotides read TGCAGTGCTAGTTCAATTTTCCGAGCGGGAGGGGCCGGGGCGCAGTATTTT. It yields the protein CSASSIFRAGGAGAQYF.

This clonotype was counted only a few times. The chain joins TRBV29-1 to TRBJ2-5; TRBD2 aligns across 12 bases. This CDR3 has 18 residues. Per the germline V gene, CDR1 is SQVTM and CDR2 is ANQGSEA. Trimming cost V 0 bases and J 3 bases; bases outside gene matches: 11. DNA of the CDR3: TGCAGCGTTGAAGATCCTAGGCTAGCGGGAGGGCCCGAAGAGACCCAGTACTTC. It yields the protein CSVEDPRLAGGPEETQYF.

This clonotype was counted ten times or more. The gene calls are TRBV18 and TRBJ2-4, with 10 positions matching TRBD1. The CDR3 sequence is 16 residues long. V was pared by 6 bases and J by 9 bases, with 14 bases of the junction left unmatched. The germline CDR1 and CDR2 sequences are KGHSH and LQKENI. The CDR3 reads CASSDSGTGAGSIQYF. As DNA, the CDR3 is TGTGCCAGCTCGGATTCCGGGACAGGGGCCGGGAGCATTCAGTACTTC.

This clonotype came up a few times. The chain links TRBV7-9 to TRBJ1-6; D gene unclear. The V end was cut by 7 bases, the J end by 0 bases, with 13 bases between. CDR1 is SEHNR, CDR2 FQNEAQ, per germline (reference sequence). The CDR3 runs 16 residues. CDR3 in amino acids: CASNLAAGSYNSPLHF. The CDR3 nucleotides are TGTGCCAGCAACCTGGCGGCGGGCTCCTATAATTCACCCCTCCACTTT.